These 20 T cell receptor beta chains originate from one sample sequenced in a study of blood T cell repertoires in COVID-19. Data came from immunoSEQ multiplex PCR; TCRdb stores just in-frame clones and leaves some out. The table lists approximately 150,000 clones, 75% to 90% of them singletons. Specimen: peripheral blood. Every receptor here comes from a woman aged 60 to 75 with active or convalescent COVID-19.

This chain's CDR3 is CASSSPLRTSGNNEQFF. DNA of the CDR3: TGTGCCAGCAGCTCCCCCCTAAGGACTAGCGGGAACAATGAGCAGTTCTTC. V and J are TRBV7-9 and TRBJ2-1, with 12 bases lining up with TRBD2. V shed 4 bases, J shed 5 bases, and the junction held 9 bases outside the gene matches. CDR1 is SEHNR, CDR2 FQNEAQ, per germline (reference sequence). This CDR3 contains 17 residues.

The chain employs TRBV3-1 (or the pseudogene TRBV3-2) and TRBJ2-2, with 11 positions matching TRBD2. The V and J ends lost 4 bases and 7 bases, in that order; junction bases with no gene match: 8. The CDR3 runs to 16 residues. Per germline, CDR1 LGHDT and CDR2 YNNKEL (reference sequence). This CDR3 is CASSPQPGLAVGELFF. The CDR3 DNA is TGTGCCAGCAGCCCGCAACCGGGACTAGCGGTCGGGGAGCTGTTTTTT.

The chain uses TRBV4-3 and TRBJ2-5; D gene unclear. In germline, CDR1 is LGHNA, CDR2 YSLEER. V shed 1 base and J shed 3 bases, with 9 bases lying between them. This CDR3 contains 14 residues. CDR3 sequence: CASSQVSGEETQYF. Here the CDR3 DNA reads TGCGCCAGCAGCCAAGTGTCTGGAGAAGAGACCCAGTACTTC.

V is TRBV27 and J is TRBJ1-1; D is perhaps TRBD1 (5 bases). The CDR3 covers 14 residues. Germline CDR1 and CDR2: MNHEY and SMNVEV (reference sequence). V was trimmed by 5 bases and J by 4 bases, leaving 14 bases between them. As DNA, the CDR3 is TGTGCCAGCAGTGCAGGGAGGTTTGCCACTGAAGCTTTCTTT. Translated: CASSAGRFATEAFF.

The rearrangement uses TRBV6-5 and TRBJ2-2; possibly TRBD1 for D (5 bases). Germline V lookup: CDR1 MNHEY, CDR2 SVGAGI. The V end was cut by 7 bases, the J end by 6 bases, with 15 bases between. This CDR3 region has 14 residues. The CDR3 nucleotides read TGTGCCAGCATCGAAGGTGGGGCAGCCGGGGAGCTGTTTTTT. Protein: CASIEGGAAGELFF.

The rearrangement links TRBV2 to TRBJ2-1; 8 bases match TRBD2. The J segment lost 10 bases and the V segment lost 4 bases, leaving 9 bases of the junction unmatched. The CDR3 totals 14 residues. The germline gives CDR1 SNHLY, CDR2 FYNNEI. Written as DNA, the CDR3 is TGTGCCAGCAGTGGACTAGCGAGGGAAGGGGAGCAGTTCTTC. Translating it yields CASSGLAREGEQFF. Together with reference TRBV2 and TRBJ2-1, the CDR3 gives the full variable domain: EPEVTQTPSHQVTQMGQEVILRCVPISNHLYFYWYRQILGQKVEFLVSFYNNEISEKSEIFDDQFSVERPDGSNFTLKIRSTKLEDSAMYFCASSGLAREGEQFFGPGTRLTVL.

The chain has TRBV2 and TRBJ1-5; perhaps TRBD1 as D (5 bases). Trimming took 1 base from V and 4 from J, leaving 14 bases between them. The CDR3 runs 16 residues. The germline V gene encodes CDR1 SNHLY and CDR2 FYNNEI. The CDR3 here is CASSEVSHRPNQPQHF. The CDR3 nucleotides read TGTGCCAGCAGTGAAGTCTCCCACAGGCCGAATCAGCCCCAGCATTTT.

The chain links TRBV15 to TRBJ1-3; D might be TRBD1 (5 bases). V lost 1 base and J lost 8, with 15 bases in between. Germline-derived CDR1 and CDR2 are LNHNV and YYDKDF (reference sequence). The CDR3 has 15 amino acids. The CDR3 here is CATSRAEGYGDTIYF. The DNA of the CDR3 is TGTGCCACCAGCAGAGCGGAGGGGTATGGGGACACCATATATTTT. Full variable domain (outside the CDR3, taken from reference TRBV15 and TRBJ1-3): DAMVIQNPRYQVTQFGKPVTLSCSQTLNHNVMYWYQQKSSQAPKLLFHYYDKDFNNEADTPDNFQSRRPNTSFCFLDIRSPGLGDTAMYLCATSRAEGYGDTIYFGEGSWLTVV.

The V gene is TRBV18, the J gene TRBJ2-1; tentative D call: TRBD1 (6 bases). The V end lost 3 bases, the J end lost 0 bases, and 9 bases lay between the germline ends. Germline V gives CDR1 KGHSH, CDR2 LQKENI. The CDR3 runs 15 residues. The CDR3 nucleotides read TGTGCCAGCTCACCCGGACAGAGCTCCTACAATGAGCAGTTCTTC. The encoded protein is CASSPGQSSYNEQFF.

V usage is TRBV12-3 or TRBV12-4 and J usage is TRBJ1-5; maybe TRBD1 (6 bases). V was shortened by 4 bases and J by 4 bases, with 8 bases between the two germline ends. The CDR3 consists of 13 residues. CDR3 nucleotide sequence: TGTGCCAGCAGTTCCCAGGGGAATCAGCCCCAGCATTTT. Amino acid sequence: CASSSQGNQPQHF.

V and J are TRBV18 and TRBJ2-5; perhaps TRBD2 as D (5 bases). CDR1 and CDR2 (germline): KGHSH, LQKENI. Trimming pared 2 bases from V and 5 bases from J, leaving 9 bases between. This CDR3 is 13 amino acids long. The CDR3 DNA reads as TGTGCCAGCTCACCAGGAACGGGGGAGACCCAGTACTTC. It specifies CASSPGTGETQYF.

As DNA, the CDR3 is TGTGCTAGTGGTTTGGTAGACAGCCGAGGCTACACCTTC. It specifies CASGLVDSRGYTF. This chain joins TRBV12-5 and TRBJ1-2; the D gene is possibly TRBD1 (5 bases). V dropped 0 bases and J dropped 8 bases, with 10 bases sitting between them. Looked up from germline, CDR1 is LGHNT and CDR2 is FRNRAP. The CDR3 totals 13 residues.

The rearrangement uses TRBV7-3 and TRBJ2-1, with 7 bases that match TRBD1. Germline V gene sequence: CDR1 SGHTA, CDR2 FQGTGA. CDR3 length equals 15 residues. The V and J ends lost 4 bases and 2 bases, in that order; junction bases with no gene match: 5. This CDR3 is CASSSRQGPYNEQFF. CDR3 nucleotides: TGTGCCAGCAGCTCCCGACAGGGTCCCTACAATGAGCAGTTCTTC.

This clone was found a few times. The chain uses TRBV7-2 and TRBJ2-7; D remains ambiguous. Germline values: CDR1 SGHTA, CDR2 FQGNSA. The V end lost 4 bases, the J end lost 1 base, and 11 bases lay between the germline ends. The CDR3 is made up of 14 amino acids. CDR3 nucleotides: TGTGCCAGCAGCTCCAATCAAGCATCCTACGAGCAGTACTTC. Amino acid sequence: CASSSNQASYEQYF.

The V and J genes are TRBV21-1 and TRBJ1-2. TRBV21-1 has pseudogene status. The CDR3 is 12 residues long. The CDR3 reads CASSKGLANYTF. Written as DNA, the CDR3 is TGTGCCAGCAGCAAGGGACTCGCTAACTACACCTTC.

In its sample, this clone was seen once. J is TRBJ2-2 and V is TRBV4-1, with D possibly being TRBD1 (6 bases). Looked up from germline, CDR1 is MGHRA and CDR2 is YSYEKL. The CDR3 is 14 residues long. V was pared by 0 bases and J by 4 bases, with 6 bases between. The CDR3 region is CASSQDRGTGELFF. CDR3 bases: TGCGCCAGCAGCCAAGACAGGGGCACCGGGGAGCTGTTTTTT.

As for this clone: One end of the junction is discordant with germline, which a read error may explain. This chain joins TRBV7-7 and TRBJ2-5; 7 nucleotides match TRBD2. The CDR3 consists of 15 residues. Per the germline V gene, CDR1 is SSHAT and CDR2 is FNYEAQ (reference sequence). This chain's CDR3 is CASSPSGAIQETQYF. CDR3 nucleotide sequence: TGTGCTAGCAGCCCAAGCGGGGCGATCCAAGAGACCCAGTACTTC.

Here the CDR3 reads CASKELAGGLYEQYF. CDR3 nucleotide sequence: TGTGCCAGCAAAGAACTAGCGGGGGGGCTCTACGAGCAGTACTTC. This sequence joins TRBV6-5 and TRBJ2-7, with TRBD2 identical over 13 bases. V gave up 7 bases and J gave up 3 bases; unmatched junction bases: 6. The CDR3 extends over 15 amino acids. The germline gives CDR1 MNHEY, CDR2 SVGAGI.

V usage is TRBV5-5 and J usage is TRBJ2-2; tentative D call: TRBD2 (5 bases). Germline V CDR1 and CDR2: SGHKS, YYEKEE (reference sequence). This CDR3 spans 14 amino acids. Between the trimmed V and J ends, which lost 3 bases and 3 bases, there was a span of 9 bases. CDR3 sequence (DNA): TGTGCCAGCAGCTACCTGAGGGACACCGGGGAGCTGTTTTTT. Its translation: CASSYLRDTGELFF.

CDR3 region: CASSVVMTAGEQFF. The DNA of the CDR3 is TGTGCCAGCAGCGTAGTCATGACCGCGGGTGAGCAGTTCTTC. The chain recombines TRBV9 with TRBJ2-1; possibly TRBD2 for D (5 bases). CDR3 length: 14 amino acids. Germline lookup yields CDR1 SGDLS and CDR2 YYNGEE. Trimming left V 0 bases short and J 9 bases short, with 13 bases between.